Each of the 27 T cell receptor beta chains below was sequenced from the same sample in a study of Graves' ophthalmopathy and Graves' hyperthyroidism. RNA transcripts provided the template for amplifying TCR beta CDR3 regions. Amplification began with first-round RT-PCR using HTBI primers, then second-round multiplex PCR was performed. MiXCR, applied by TCRdb to the multiplex PCR reads, yields one record per CDR3 protein. The sample consists of about 400,000 distinct CDR3 sequences, 15% of them appearing once. Material for sequencing was peripheral blood. The origin of the receptors is a woman younger than 35 with stable Graves' hyperthyroidism.

The table lists this clonotype with many counts. V usage is TRBV19 and J usage is TRBJ2-7; tentatively, D is TRBD2 (5 bases). Trimming took off 2 bases at V and 6 bases at J, with 8 bases between the two ends. CDR1 and CDR2 (germline): LNHDA, SQIVND (reference sequence). CDR3 size: 12 residues. CDR3 loop: CASSIPRGEQYF. CDR3 nucleotide sequence: TGTGCCAGTAGTATACCCCGGGGCGAGCAGTACTTC.

This clonotype was observed at least ten times. The missing conserved phenylalanine or tryptophan at the end of this CDR3 makes a read error likely. This chain joins TRBV6-5 and TRBJ1-1; TRBD1 matches 8 bases. CDR1 and CDR2 from the germline V gene are MNHEY and SVGAGI. V dropped 2 bases and J dropped 7; count of bases not matched to a gene: 9. This CDR3 is built from 15 residues. CDR3 loop: CASSYIGQGPGEAFL. Here the CDR3 DNA reads TGTGCCAGCAGTTACATCGGACAGGGCCCCGGTGAAGCTTTCCTT.

This clonotype was counted many times. V gene TRBV24-1 combines with J gene TRBJ1-2, with unresolved D. The CDR3 spans 14 residues. Per germline, CDR1 KGHDR and CDR2 SFDVKD. Trimming took off 0 bases at V and 8 bases at J, with 12 bases between the two ends. CDR3 in DNA: TGTGCCACCAGTGATTTGGAGACGCCGGAGGGCTACACCTTC. It encodes CATSDLETPEGYTF.

This clonotype was seen at least ten times. V and J are TRBV6-1 and TRBJ1-1; the match to TRBD1 covers 7 bases. CDR1 and CDR2 (germline): MNHNS, SASEGT. The length of the CDR3 is 13 residues. Germline trimming cut 7 bases from V and 7 bases from J; bases unmatched to any gene: 9. In DNA form, the CDR3 reads TGTGCCAGCACTCCAGACAGGGTTGGTGAAGCTTTCTTT. Amino acid sequence: CASTPDRVGEAFF.

In its sample, this clonotype was seen many times. The chain joins TRBV19 to TRBJ1-5; TRBD1 matches at 8 bases. CDR1 and CDR2 (germline): LNHDA, SQIVND (reference sequence). J was trimmed by 4 bases and V by 4 bases; bases with no gene match: 3. The CDR3 contains 14 residues. CDR3 region: CASSTDRGNQPQHF. CDR3 DNA: TGTGCCAGTAGTACTGACAGGGGAAATCAGCCCCAGCATTTT.

The V gene is TRBV28, the J gene TRBJ2-5, with D perhaps matching TRBD2 (6 bases). Germline CDR1 is MDHEN and CDR2 is SYDVKM. Trimming removed 6 bases from V and 4 bases from J, with 21 bases in between. The CDR3 has 16 amino acids. CDR3 loop: CASRPRATSLRETQYF. DNA for the CDR3: TGTGCCAGCAGACCAAGGGCGACTAGTCTACGAGAGACCCAGTACTTC.

This clonotype was seen repeatedly, ten times or more. The chain links TRBV24-1 to TRBJ2-2, with 7 positions matching TRBD1. There are 19 residues in the CDR3. V was pared by 5 bases and J by 6 bases, with 20 bases of the junction left unmatched. Germline CDR1 and CDR2: KGHDR and SFDVKD. The CDR3 DNA reads as TGTGCCACCAGTGCAAGCCGGATAGGGGGCGCGAGGGAACCCGGGGAGCTGTTTTTT. Translating it yields CATSASRIGGAREPGELFF.

The V gene is TRBV3-1, the J gene TRBJ1-2, with unresolved D. Germline loops: CDR1 LGHDT, CDR2 YNNKEL (reference sequence). The CDR3 loop spans 16 amino acids. Trimming left V 0 bases short and J 0 bases short, with 11 bases between. The DNA of the CDR3 is TGTGCCAGCAGCCAAGAGTTGTCTGACCCTAACTATGGCTACACCTTC. Amino acids: CASSQELSDPNYGYTF.

This clonotype was observed at least ten times. The rearrangement joins TRBV29-1 to TRBJ1-2, with a tentative D call TRBD1 (6 bases). Germline lookup yields CDR1 SQVTM and CDR2 ANQGSEA. The CDR3 covers 14 residues. Between the trimmed V and J ends, which lost 6 bases and 5 bases, there was a span of 19 bases. CDR3 bases: TGCAGCGTCCGGGAACAGGGTCCATCGTATGGCTACACCTTC. Translated: CSVREQGPSYGYTF.

V usage is TRBV6-5 and J usage is TRBJ2-7; D perhaps matches TRBD1 (5 bases). The V end was cut by 2 bases, the J end by 2 bases, with 7 bases between. Germline V CDR1 and CDR2: MNHEY, SVGAGI. The CDR3 totals 13 residues. The CDR3 DNA is TGTGCCAGCAGTTACCGACAGACCTACGAGCAGTACTTC. It is translated as CASSYRQTYEQYF.

This clonotype has ten or more counts. V and J are TRBV11-1 and TRBJ2-7; D possibly matches TRBD1 or TRBD2 (5 bases each). CDR1 is SGHAT and CDR2 is FQDESV in the germline V gene (reference sequence). Between the trimmed V and J ends, which lost 5 bases and 3 bases, there was a span of 11 bases. The CDR3 is 13 amino acids. CDR3 DNA sequence: TGTGCCAGCAGCCACCGGGACGACTACGAGCAGTACTTC. Amino acid sequence: CASSHRDDYEQYF.

This clonotype was detected many times. The chain recombines TRBV11-3 with TRBJ2-7, with TRBD1 matching over 8 bases. V lost 7 bases to trimming and J lost 5 bases; unmatched junction nucleotides: 13. Looked up from germline, CDR1 is SGHNT and CDR2 is YENEEA. The CDR3 is 15 residues long. The CDR3 protein is CASNLPGQGSNEQYF. The CDR3, as DNA: TGTGCCAGCAATCTCCCCGGACAGGGTTCCAACGAGCAGTACTTC. Based on the CDR3 plus reference TRBV11-3 and TRBJ2-7, the full variable domain is EAGVVQSPRYKIIEKKQPVAFWCNPISGHNTLYWYLQNLGQGPELLIRYENEEAVDDSQLPKDRFSAERLKGVDSTLKIQPAELGDSAVYLCASNLPGQGSNEQYFGPGTRLTVT.

The chain recombines TRBV27 with TRBJ2-7; the D gene is possibly TRBD1 (5 bases). In germline, CDR1 is MNHEY, CDR2 SMNVEV (reference sequence). Deletions cut 0 bases from V and 8 bases from J, with 17 bases between. This CDR3 region has 15 residues. CDR3 loop: CASSLSLGALTKQYF. The CDR3 DNA reads as TGTGCCAGCAGTTTATCGTTAGGGGCCCTTACGAAGCAGTACTTC.

This clonotype was seen many times. The chain recombines TRBV5-1 with TRBJ1-4; D is ambiguous. The length of the CDR3 is 12 residues. The V and J ends lost 0 bases and 8 bases respectively, with 5 bases between them. The V gene's germline CDR1 is SGHRS and CDR2 YFSETQ. This CDR3 reads CASSLGGEKLFF. In DNA, the CDR3 is TGCGCCAGCAGCTTGGGAGGAGAAAAACTGTTTTTT. The full variable domain, rest sourced from reference TRBV5-1 and TRBJ1-4, is KAGVTQTPRYLIKTRGQQVTLSCSPISGHRSVSWYQQTPGQGLQFLFEYFSETQRNKGNFPGRFSGRQFSNSRSEMNVSTLELGDSALYLCASSLGGEKLFFGSGTQLSVL.

As concerns this clonotype: Lacking the conserved final phenylalanine or tryptophan, this CDR3 likely reflects a read error. CDR3: CASSEALRGGNQPQHY. The CDR3, as DNA: TGTGCCAGCAGTGAAGCGCTCCGGGGAGGGAATCAGCCCCAGCATTAT. The chain recombines TRBV2 with TRBJ1-5; D ambiguous. The V end lost 0 bases, the J end lost 4 bases, and 13 bases lay between the germline ends. CDR1 SNHLY and CDR2 FYNNEI come from the germline V gene. CDR3 size: 16 residues.

This clonotype has ten or more counts. This chain links TRBV7-2 with TRBJ1-1; TRBD1 matches 9 bases. V dropped 5 bases and J dropped 6; count of bases not matched to a gene: 10. This CDR3 contains 15 residues. Per the germline V gene, CDR1 is SGHTA and CDR2 is FQGNSA. The CDR3 DNA reads TGTGCCAGCAGCCCCCCGGGACAGGGTTGGGCTGAAGCTTTCTTT. Encoded protein: CASSPPGQGWAEAFF.

The chain recombines TRBV5-5 with TRBJ2-7, with D possibly TRBD1 on 6 matching bases. This CDR3 is built from 13 residues. Trimming left V 1 base short and J 7 bases short, with 12 bases between. The germline gives CDR1 SGHKS, CDR2 YYEKEE (reference sequence). The CDR3 spells CASSLTGTGEQYF. DNA of the CDR3: TGTGCCAGCAGCTTGACAGGGACCGGTGAGCAGTACTTC.

This clonotype has at least ten counts. The V gene is TRBV6-1, the J gene TRBJ2-7, with D tentatively TRBD2 (7 bases). Trimming took 8 bases from V and 1 from J, leaving 18 bases between them. The V gene's germline CDR1 is MNHNS and CDR2 SASEGT. The CDR3 is 15 amino acids. This CDR3 reads CASGSRGASSYEQYF. CDR3 DNA sequence: TGTGCCAGCGGCTCCCGGGGGGCGTCTTCCTACGAGCAGTACTTC.

This clonotype was recorded a few times. The V gene is TRBV7-9, the J gene TRBJ2-7; TRBD1 matches at 7 bases. J lost 0 bases, V lost 5 bases, and 7 bases had no gene match. Germline loops: CDR1 SEHNR, CDR2 FQNEAQ (reference sequence). The CDR3 spans 15 residues. Here the CDR3 reads CASSRQGPSSYEQYF. In DNA form, the CDR3 reads TGTGCCAGCAGCCGACAGGGCCCCAGCTCCTACGAGCAGTACTTC.

On this clonotype itself: A much larger clonotype is one base distant, so this may be a read error. The chain recombines TRBV19 with TRBJ1-1, with D uncertain. Germline CDR1 is LNHDA and CDR2 is SQIVND (reference sequence). The CDR3 is made up of 13 amino acids. The CDR3, as DNA: TGTGCCAGTAGTGAAGGGCGCGGTCAGCAAGCTTGCTTT. The encoded protein is CASSEGRGQQACF.

Turning to this clonotype: A much larger clone differs by one base, so this may be a read error. This chain connects TRBV28 to TRBJ1-6, with a tentative D call TRBD1 (5 bases). The germline V gene encodes CDR1 MDHEN and CDR2 SYDVKM. The CDR3 has 14 amino acids. This chain's CDR3 is CASSLGELKSHLHF. The CDR3 DNA sequence: TGTGCCAGCAGTTTGGGGGAATTAAAGTCACACCTCCACTTT.

The chain is built from TRBV5-6 and TRBJ1-5, with unresolved D. V shed 2 bases and J shed 2 bases, with 17 bases lying between them. CDR3 length: 17 residues. The germline CDR1 and CDR2 sequences are SGHDT and YYEEEE. In DNA, the CDR3 is TGTGCCAGCAGCTTCGGGTGGATGGGTTTAGGCAATCAGCCCCAGCATTTT. Translated, it gives CASSFGWMGLGNQPQHF.

Ten or more counts support this clonotype. This may come from a read error, since a much larger clone is one base off. The V gene is TRBV15, the J gene TRBJ1-6, with no clear D. The CDR3 is made up of 17 amino acids. Trimming removed 4 bases at V and 11 bases at J, with 24 bases between. Germline CDR1 LNHNV, CDR2 YYDKDF (reference sequence). CDR3 DNA sequence: TGTGCCACCAGCATTTTCGACCTAGGCCGAGCATTGCCACCCCTCCACTTT. Amino acid sequence: CATSIFDLGRALPPLHF.

This clonotype was counted many times. The chain has TRBV20-1 and TRBJ1-1; the D is unclear. Between the trimmed V and J ends, which lost 3 bases and 7 bases, there was a span of 9 bases. The CDR3 length is 11 residues. Germline-derived CDR1 and CDR2 are DFQATT and SNEGSKA (reference sequence). CDR3 protein: CSASSSGEAFF. The CDR3 bases are TGCAGTGCTAGCAGTTCGGGTGAAGCTTTCTTT.

This clonotype has ten or more counts. V is TRBV29-1 and J is TRBJ1-1; maybe TRBD1 (5 bases). The germline V gene has CDR1 SQVTM and CDR2 ANQGSEA. Trimming cost V 6 bases and J 6 bases, with 14 bases left between them. CDR3 length: 12 amino acids. Here the CDR3 reads CSVVGWGPEAFF. The CDR3 DNA reads as TGCAGCGTCGTGGGGTGGGGCCCTGAAGCTTTCTTT.

This clonotype was observed many times. Germline and junction disagree at one end, which may indicate a read error. The chain uses TRBV6-5 and TRBJ1-5, with 8 nucleotides matching TRBD1. The CDR3 contains 15 residues. Germline CDR1 reads MNHEY; CDR2 reads SVGAGI. CDR3: CASGYSGGAGQPQHF. The CDR3 DNA is TGTGCCAGCGGTTACTCAGGGGGCGCTGGACAGCCCCAGCATTTT.

In the case of this clonotype: With a much larger clone just one base away, this may be a read error. The chain couples TRBV15 to TRBJ1-6; D uncertain. This CDR3 contains 12 residues. Germline assignment: CDR1 LNHNV and CDR2 YYDKDF (reference sequence). The CDR3 nucleotides read TGTGCCCCCAGCCGAGATAATTCACCCCTCCACTTT. Residues: CAPSRDNSPLHF.